This TCR beta chain appears in the sequencing data of a study of blood T cell repertoires in COVID-19. Across the whole study: The United States, Italy and Spain were the sources of the acute and convalescent COVID-19 samples. T cells, B-cell-depleted T cells, or PBMCs supplied cDNA or gDNA.

Under the authors' procedure: Scientists estimated how many nucleated cells there were by amplifying reference gene primers. Sequenced by immunoSEQ multiplex PCR; TCRdb stores in-frame clones only, minus some. D and trimming were read from the DNA, whereas the V and J calls and clone size are those reported in that table. The sample records more than 20,000 clones, around 91% being singletons. V was trimmed by 2 bases and J by 5 bases, leaving 21 bases between them. Germline CDR1 reads SEHNR; CDR2 reads FQNEAQ (reference sequence). The CDR3 is 17 residues long. The TCR sequence derives from a woman in her sixties with active COVID-19. Sequenced material: peripheral blood. This chain uses TRBV7-9 with TRBJ1-2; tentative D call: TRBD1 (6 bases). The CDR3 DNA reads as TGTGCCAGCAGCTTACTCCCAATTCAGGGGCAGTTTTATGGCTACACCTTC. Its translation is CASSLLPIQGQFYGYTF.